This T cell receptor beta chain was identified in a study of blood T cell repertoires in COVID-19. In the authors' methods: Reference gene primers were amplified, and this amplification served to estimate nucleated cell counts. Measured with immunoSEQ multiplex PCR; TCRdb has only the in-frame clones, and not every one. D and trimming come from the DNA, and the V and J calls and clone size come from that table. Of 85,000 to 130,000 clones in the sample, roughly 89% were seen once. The TCR was taken from a human donor in a cohort sampled during active COVID-19. Material for sequencing was peripheral blood.

This CDR3 is CASSPRGNTGELFF. The DNA of the CDR3 is TGTGCCAGCAGCCCTCGGGGGAACACCGGGGAGCTGTTTTTT. The gene calls are TRBV3-1 (or the pseudogene TRBV3-2) and TRBJ2-2, with D tentatively TRBD2 (5 bases). Trimming took 4 bases from V and 1 from J, leaving 7 bases between them. The CDR3 consists of 14 residues. From germline, CDR1 is LGHDT and CDR2 YNNKEL (reference sequence).